The rows below give T cell receptor beta chains drawn from one sample of a study of blood T cell repertoires in COVID-19. Libraries were prepared by immunoSEQ multiplex PCR; TCRdb keeps only in-frame clonotypes and omits some of them. This sample has about 150,000 clones; 65% to 85% occur once, and the top ten carry roughly 2.9%. Specimen: peripheral blood. Source of these receptors: a woman in her sixties with acute or convalescent COVID-19. CDR3s include the opening cysteine and the closing phenylalanine or tryptophan. D genes are given only for firm matches. Some rows mark clone size as missing; the rest say once, few, many or name a class of expanded clone.

v_gene	j_gene	d_gene	abundance	CDR3aa	CDR3nt
TRBV25-1	TRBJ2-7	.	.	CASSEVNSYEQYF	TGTGCCAGCAGTGAAGTCAACTCCTACGAGCAGTACTTC
TRBV5-4	TRBJ1-6	.	.	CASSLQDVGSPLHF	TGTGCCAGCAGCTTGCAGGATGTGGGTTCACCCCTCCACTTT
TRBV11-3	TRBJ2-1	TRBD1	.	CASSLGQSSYNEQFF	TGTGCCAGCAGCCTGGGACAGAGCTCCTACAATGAGCAGTTCTTC
TRBV28	TRBJ2-3	TRBD2	.	CASSSIGRGGGDTQYF	TGTGCCAGCAGTTCCATTGGACGGGGGGGTGGAGATACGCAGTATTTT
TRBV4-1	TRBJ2-1	.	.	CASSQALVASSYNEQFF	TGCGCCAGCAGCCAAGCTCTGGTAGCGAGCTCCTACAATGAGCAGTTCTTC
TRBV2	TRBJ1-6	.	.	CASSDRDSRSPLHF	TGTGCCAGCAGTGATCGCGACAGTCGGTCACCCCTCCACTTT
TRBV5-4	TRBJ2-7	TRBD2	.	CASSPEGGGMYEQYF	TGTGCCAGCAGCCCTGAGGGCGGGGGTATGTACGAGCAGTACTTC
TRBV3-1/TRBV3-2	TRBJ1-4	.	.	CASSQGGTFEKLFF	TGTGCCAGCAGCCAAGGTGGGACTTTCGAAAAACTGTTTTTT
TRBV30	TRBJ1-2	TRBD1	few	CAWRMDRDRRHYGYTF	TGTGCCTGGAGGATGGATAGGGACAGGAGACACTATGGCTACACCTTC
TRBV27	TRBJ2-7	TRBD1	.	CASSPSQGQLYEQYF	TGTGCCAGCAGCCCCTCCCAGGGACAGCTCTACGAGCAGTACTTC
TRBV5-1	TRBJ1-2	.	once	CASSLGQKKNGYTF	TGCGCCAGCAGCTTGGGACAGAAGAAAAATGGCTACACCTTC
TRBV5-4	TRBJ2-1	TRBD1	.	CASSPGQGALNEQFF	TGTGCCAGCAGCCCCGGACAGGGCGCCCTGAATGAGCAGTTCTTC
TRBV6-6	TRBJ2-1	TRBD1	.	CASRPSGQGFGEQFF	TGTGCCAGCCGACCCTCGGGACAGGGGTTCGGTGAGCAGTTCTTC
TRBV20-1	TRBJ1-1	.	.	CSASLEIEAFF	TGCAGTGCTAGTCTCGAGATTGAAGCTTTCTTT
TRBV7-2	TRBJ1-3	.	.	CASSPDEAGGNTIYF	TGTGCCAGCAGCCCAGATGAGGCTGGCGGAAACACCATATATTTT
TRBV24-1	TRBJ2-5	.	once	CATSDPQETQYF	TGTGCCACCAGTGATCCGCAAGAGACCCAGTACTTC
TRBV7-9	TRBJ2-1	TRBD1	.	CASSFGTGGRNEQFF	TGTGCCAGCAGCTTTGGGACAGGGGGGCGGAATGAGCAGTTCTTC
TRBV5-1	TRBJ2-5	.	.	CASSLVQGQETQYF	TGCGCCAGCAGCTTGGTTCAGGGCCAAGAGACCCAGTACTTC
TRBV5-6	TRBJ1-2	TRBD1	.	CASSLTHRDRGHYTF	TGTGCCAGCAGCTTGACTCACCGGGACAGGGGTCACTACACCTTC
TRBV7-2	TRBJ2-1	TRBD2	.	CASSLTSGGTPQFF	TGTGCCAGCAGCCTTACTAGCGGGGGGACCCCTCAGTTCTTC
TRBV6-5	TRBJ1-6	.	.	CASSYLTGSNSPLHF	TGTGCCAGCAGTTACTTGACAGGCTCTAATTCACCCCTCCACTTT
TRBV15	TRBJ2-5	TRBD1	.	CATSPQGDQETQYF	TGTGCCACCAGTCCACAGGGGGATCAAGAGACCCAGTACTTC
TRBV5-8	TRBJ1-1	.	few	CASSLRRQAMNTEAFF	TGTGCCAGCAGCTTGAGACGACAGGCTATGAACACTGAAGCTTTCTTT
TRBV9	TRBJ1-6	.	.	CASSGRPGNSPLHF	TGTGCCAGCAGCGGACGACCCGGGAATTCACCCCTCCACTTT
TRBV6-5	TRBJ1-1	.	.	CASSAVRNTEAFF	TGTGCCAGCTCGGCGGTTCGGAACACTGAAGCTTTCTTT
TRBV6-5	TRBJ2-2	.	.	CASSIYTGELFF	TGTGCCAGCAGTATATACACCGGGGAGCTGTTTTTT
TRBV29-1	TRBJ1-2	TRBD1	once	CSVLQGASGYTF	TGCAGCGTCCTGCAGGGGGCTAGTGGCTACACCTTC
TRBV4-3	TRBJ2-7	TRBD2	.	CASSQGRGGGAHEQYF	TGCGCCAGCAGCCAAGGTAGAGGCGGGGGGGCCCACGAGCAGTACTTC
TRBV3-1/TRBV3-2	TRBJ2-2	.	.	CASSPGETGELFF	TGTGCCAGCAGCCCGGGGGAGACCGGGGAGCTGTTTTTT
TRBV7-3	TRBJ2-3	TRBD2	once	CASSWLAGGFSTDTQYF	TGTGCCAGCAGCTGGTTAGCGGGGGGCTTTAGCACAGATACGCAGTATTTT
TRBV6-5	TRBJ1-1	.	.	CASSYSQPGNTEAFF	TGTGCCAGCAGTTACTCCCAACCAGGGAACACTGAAGCTTTCTTT
TRBV18	TRBJ2-1	TRBD1	.	CASSPQDRPSSYNEQFF	TGTGCCAGCTCACCACAGGACAGGCCCAGCTCCTACAATGAGCAGTTCTTC
TRBV7-2	TRBJ1-2	.	once	CASSLRKLTANYGYTF	TGTGCCAGCAGCTTAAGGAAGTTGACAGCTAACTATGGCTACACCTTC
TRBV15	TRBJ2-2	.	.	CATSIDGGGPGELFF	TGTGCCACCAGCATTGATGGGGGCGGGCCCGGGGAGCTGTTTTTT
TRBV28	TRBJ2-3	TRBD2	once	CGSNGNGAGGRDTQYF	TGTGGCTCGAACGGTAATGGAGCGGGGGGCCGGGATACGCAGTATTTT
TRBV25-1	TRBJ1-4	TRBD1	once	CASSEPGTATNEKLFF	TGTGCCAGCAGTGAACCCGGGACAGCAACTAATGAAAAACTGTTTTTT
TRBV7-9	TRBJ2-1	TRBD2	.	CASSLGSTSVYEQFF	TGTGCCAGCAGCTTGGGATCTACTAGCGTCTATGAGCAGTTCTTC
TRBV18	TRBJ2-7	TRBD1	.	CASSPGTGENEQYF	TGTGCCAGCTCACCCGGGACAGGGGAAAACGAGCAGTACTTC
TRBV27	TRBJ1-1	TRBD1	.	CASGTGRVNTEAFF	TGTGCCAGCGGGACAGGGAGAGTGAACACTGAAGCTTTCTTT
TRBV5-4	TRBJ2-3	.	.	CASSLIPSTDTQYF	TGTGCCAGCAGCTTGATTCCTAGCACAGATACGCAGTATTTT
TRBV7-2	TRBJ1-1	TRBD1	.	CASSLRGQGLGNTEAFF	TGTGCCAGCAGCTTGAGGGGACAGGGCCTCGGGAACACTGAAGCTTTCTTT
TRBV5-4	TRBJ1-2	.	.	CASSPQTPRGAYGYTF	TGTGCCAGCAGCCCACAAACCCCGCGGGGGGCGTATGGCTACACCTTC
TRBV11-2	TRBJ1-2	TRBD1	.	CASSPRTGVGGYTF	TGTGCCAGCAGTCCTCGGACAGGAGTAGGTGGCTACACCTTC
TRBV5-1	TRBJ2-1	.	once	CASSLEQYSYNEQFF	TGCGCCAGCAGCTTAGAACAGTACTCCTACAATGAGCAGTTCTTC
TRBV10-1	TRBJ1-5	TRBD1	.	CASRKGQPILPQHF	TGCGCCAGCAGGAAGGGACAGCCCATCTTGCCCCAGCATTTT
TRBV5-1	TRBJ1-5	.	.	CASSLRNPLYQPQHF	TGCGCCAGCAGCTTGCGAAACCCTCTATATCAGCCCCAGCATTTT
TRBV12-3/TRBV12-4	TRBJ1-1	.	.	CASSRQSVREAFF	TGTGCCAGCAGTCGACAGTCGGTACGTGAAGCTTTCTTT
TRBV5-1	TRBJ2-5	TRBD1	.	CASSRDRRETQYF	TGCGCCAGCAGCCGGGACAGGAGGGAGACCCAGTACTTC
TRBV10-3	TRBJ1-1	.	.	CAISESGGRNTEAFF	TGTGCCATCAGTGAGTCGGGAGGTCGGAACACTGAAGCTTTCTTT
TRBV2	TRBJ2-7	.	.	CASSVDTDYEQYF	TGTGCCAGCAGTGTCGATACAGACTACGAGCAGTACTTC
TRBV19	TRBJ1-3	.	.	CASSPLVGAYSGNTIYF	TGTGCCAGTAGTCCTCTGGTGGGGGCTTACTCTGGAAACACCATATATTTT
TRBV6-5	TRBJ2-7	TRBD1	.	CASSSPGTGAIGQYF	TGTGCCAGCAGTTCTCCCGGGACAGGGGCCATCGGGCAGTACTTC
TRBV27	TRBJ1-1	.	.	CASSSPPGKQAFF	TGTGCCAGCAGTTCTCCCCCGGGGAAACAAGCTTTCTTT
TRBV7-2	TRBJ2-7	TRBD1	.	CASSSGGTGTYEQYF	TGTGCCAGCAGCTCTGGGGGGACAGGGACCTACGAGCAGTACTTC
TRBV7-8	TRBJ1-2	.	.	CASSLGGNYGYTF	TGTGCCAGCAGCTTAGGAGGGAACTATGGCTACACCTTC